The entry below gives a single T cell receptor (beta chain) sequence along with its context. The antigen is unknown. These data are taken from a study of long-term antiretroviral therapy in people with HIV. Findings and limits, study-wide: Blood dating 2004 to 2017 may reflect older ART regimens. Across all time points, the repertoire was dominated by clones that expanded before ART.

V lost 3 bases and J lost 6, with 12 bases in between. Germline CDR1 SNHLY, CDR2 FYNNEI. This CDR3 region has 13 residues. With survey level as its setting, the immunoSEQ assay was v3.0. Here immunoSEQ multiplex PCR was the method, and the copy in TCRdb shows in-frame clones only, minus some. The profile shows about 35,000 clones, approximately 72% of them singletons. This sequence was found in a man aged 50 to 60 with HIV. The rearrangement links TRBV2 to TRBJ2-7; D is possibly TRBD2 (5 bases). The sample in question was unsorted PBMCs, obtained 3 years after starting antiretroviral therapy. CDR3 coding DNA: TGTGCCAGCAGTGATTGGTTGAGGGCCGAGCAGTACTTC. Translating it yields CASSDWLRAEQYF.